These 2 T cell receptor beta chains were sequenced from one sample in a study of identical twins. MiXCR, applied by TCRdb to the 5' RACE reads, yields one record per CDR3 protein. The table lists fewer than 650,000 distinct CDR3 sequences, more than 9% of them singletons. These sequences were also reported in another study, on yellow fever vaccine responses in identical twins.

Source material: PBMCs. These receptors were collected from a woman aged 18-29 years in good health.

The J gene is TRBJ2-1, the V gene TRBV6-2 or TRBV6-3, with 14 bases that match TRBD2. CDR1 and CDR2 from the germline V gene are MNHEY and SVGEGT. The CDR3 sequence is 14 residues long. V lost 6 bases, J lost 10 bases, and 5 bases stayed unmatched. The CDR3 nucleotides read TGTGCCAGCAGCCAAAGGACTAGCGGGAGGGAGCAGTTCTTC. Translating it yields CASSQRTSGREQFF.

This clonotype was counted between two and nine times. The chain is built from TRBV11-2 and TRBJ1-4; weak D call: TRBD1 (5 bases). Germline V CDR1 and CDR2: SGHAT, FQNNGV. This CDR3 has 16 amino acids. The V and J ends lost 0 bases and 5 bases respectively, with 13 bases between them. The CDR3 coding sequence is TGTGCCAGCAGCTTAGACCGTAAGGGACTGAATGAAAAACTGTTTTTT. Translating it yields CASSLDRKGLNEKLFF.